These 29 T cell receptor beta chains were all obtained from the same sample, sequenced in a study of identical twins. Via MiXCR, TCRdb re-called the 5' RACE reads, giving one row per CDR3 protein. The top ten clones hold around 0.95% of a sample with 690,000 or so distinct CDR3 sequences, over 8.5% of them seen once. The sample also formed part of further work on yellow fever vaccine responses in identical twins.

Source material: PBMCs. The receptors stem from a young woman in good health.

A few counts support this clonotype. The chain links TRBV6-1 to TRBJ2-5; D gene ambiguous. CDR3 length: 10 residues. Trimming removed 9 bases from V and 5 bases from J, with 7 bases in between. Per the germline V gene, CDR1 is MNHNS and CDR2 is SASEGT. The CDR3 here is CASVAETQYF. The CDR3 nucleotides read TGTGCCAGTGTTGCGGAGACCCAGTACTTC.

The genes are TRBV6-5 and TRBJ2-3; TRBD2 agrees at 9 bases. From germline, CDR1 is MNHEY and CDR2 SVGAGI. Trimming cost V 3 bases and J 2 bases; bases outside gene matches: 15. CDR3 size: 19 residues. The CDR3 sequence: CASSYRLAGPFGNTDTQYF. Written as DNA, the CDR3 is TGTGCCAGCAGTTATAGGCTAGCGGGACCTTTTGGGAACACAGATACGCAGTATTTT.

This clonotype was observed a handful of times. The rearrangement links TRBV20-1 to TRBJ2-5; 12 bases align to TRBD2. The CDR3 extends over 17 amino acids. Germline trimming cut 2 bases from V and 2 bases from J; bases unmatched to any gene: 9. Germline loops: CDR1 DFQATT, CDR2 SNEGSKA (reference sequence). DNA for the CDR3: TGCAGTGCTAGAAAGTTCTCCGGGACTAGCGGGCAAGAGACCCAGTACTTC. Protein product: CSARKFSGTSGQETQYF.

This clonotype appeared a few times. The V gene is TRBV5-6, the J gene TRBJ1-1; the D gene is possibly TRBD1 (5 bases). V lost 4 bases and J lost 1, with 11 bases in between. This CDR3 has 14 amino acids. The germline V gene has CDR1 SGHDT and CDR2 YYEEEE. The CDR3 protein is CASSLGLPNTEAFF. The CDR3 coding sequence is TGTGCCAGCAGCCTGGGACTACCGAACACTGAAGCTTTCTTT. Together with reference TRBV5-6 and TRBJ1-1, the CDR3 gives the full variable domain: DAGVTQSPTHLIKTRGQQVTLRCSPKSGHDTVSWYQQALGQGPQFIFQYYEEEERQRGNFPDRFSGHQFPNYSSELNVNALLLGDSALYLCASSLGLPNTEAFFGQGTRLTVV.

The chain recombines TRBV6-1 with TRBJ2-6, with unresolved D. Between the trimmed V and J ends, which lost 10 bases and 4 bases, there was a span of 11 bases. This CDR3 has 13 residues. Germline V lookup: CDR1 MNHNS, CDR2 SASEGT. The CDR3 loop reads CATLKSGANVLTF. CDR3 nucleotides: TGTGCCACCCTGAAATCCGGGGCCAACGTCCTGACTTTC.

A few counts support this clonotype. The genes are TRBV27 and TRBJ2-7; 13 bases line up with TRBD2. The length of the CDR3 is 15 residues. V lost 5 bases, J lost 5 bases, and 6 bases stayed unmatched. Per the germline V gene, CDR1 is MNHEY and CDR2 is SMNVEV (reference sequence). CDR3 coding DNA: TGTGCCAGCAGTCGGACTAGCGGGAGACTCCACGAGCAGTACTTC. Its translation is CASSRTSGRLHEQYF.

The chain has TRBV28 and TRBJ2-4, with 7 bases matching TRBD1. Germline lookup yields CDR1 MDHEN and CDR2 SYDVKM. This CDR3 is built from 15 residues. V shed 4 bases and J 10 bases; nucleotides not matched to a gene: 13. The CDR3 protein is CASSSPHRDRLIQYF. The CDR3 coding sequence is TGTGCCAGCAGTTCACCCCACAGGGACAGACTAATTCAGTACTTC.

This clonotype was counted between two and nine times. The V and J genes are TRBV6-5 and TRBJ2-7; TRBD1 matches at 9 bases. The CDR3 extends over 15 amino acids. Germline CDR1 and CDR2: MNHEY and SVGAGI. V lost 0 bases to trimming and J lost 0 bases; unmatched junction nucleotides: 0. The DNA of the CDR3 is TGTGCCAGCAGTTACTCGGACAGGGGCTCCTACGAGCAGTACTTC. This gives the protein CASSYSDRGSYEQYF.

The chain uses TRBV2 and TRBJ2-7, with 9 positions matching TRBD1. CDR1 is SNHLY and CDR2 is FYNNEI in the germline V gene. With 10 bases clipped from V and 6 bases from J, the junction kept 13 bases outside the gene matches. The CDR3 totals 14 residues. The CDR3 DNA reads as TGTGCCACCCATCGCGGGGACAGGGCGGCCGAGCAGTACTTC. Translation: CATHRGDRAAEQYF.

This clonotype has only a few counts. CDR3 loop: CASLAGGPGEQFF. CDR3 sequence (DNA): TGTGCCAGTCTAGCGGGGGGGCCTGGGGAGCAGTTCTTC. The genes are TRBV2 and TRBJ2-1; 12 bases align to TRBD2. CDR1 is SNHLY, CDR2 FYNNEI, per germline. The V gene end was trimmed by 9 bases and the J gene end by 10 bases; junction bases not matched to a gene: 7. The CDR3 runs 13 residues.

This clonotype was recorded at least ten times. This sequence joins TRBV7-8 and TRBJ2-5; D is unclear. The CDR3 extends over 14 amino acids. CDR1 is SGHVS and CDR2 is FQNEAQ in the germline V gene. V shed 3 bases and J shed 5 bases, with 13 bases lying between them. This CDR3 reads CASSLGSSLETQYF. DNA for the CDR3: TGTGCCAGCAGCTTGGGATCGAGCCTCGAGACCCAGTACTTC.

This clonotype occurred many times. V usage is TRBV14 and J usage is TRBJ2-1; D is uncertain. This CDR3 comprises 17 residues. Germline V gene data show CDR1 as SGHDN and CDR2 as FVKESK. The V end lost 0 bases, the J end lost 0 bases, and 12 bases lay between the germline ends. The CDR3 region is CASSQDHGPLSYNEQFF. CDR3 nucleotides: TGTGCCAGCAGCCAAGATCACGGACCGCTCTCCTACAATGAGCAGTTCTTC. The variable domain in full, with the rest retrieved from reference TRBV14 and TRBJ2-1, is EAGVTQFPSHSVIEKGQTVTLRCDPISGHDNLYWYRRVMGKEIKFLLHFVKESKQDESGMPNNRFLAERTGGTYSTLKVQPAELEDSGVYFCASSQDHGPLSYNEQFFGPGTRLTVL.

This clonotype turned up a few times. The genes are TRBV6-2 or TRBV6-3 and TRBJ2-1; no clear D gene. The V gene's germline CDR1 is MNHEY and CDR2 SVGEGT. The CDR3 is 13 residues long. The germline V and J ends were trimmed by 10 bases and 0 bases, with 10 bases remaining between them. CDR3 amino acids: CATARSSYNEQFF. CDR3 coding DNA: TGTGCCACCGCCAGAAGCTCCTACAATGAGCAGTTCTTC.

CDR3 nucleotides: TGTGCCAGCACCCAATTCACAGGGAGCACAGATACGCAGTATTTT. Translating gives CASTQFTGSTDTQYF. The chain combines TRBV7-2 with TRBJ2-3; perhaps TRBD1 as D (6 bases). Germline values: CDR1 SGHTA, CDR2 FQGNSA. Trimming took 7 bases from V and 0 from J, leaving 14 bases between them. The CDR3 has 15 amino acids.

The chain links TRBV10-3 to TRBJ1-1; weak D call: TRBD1 (5 bases). CDR1 is ENHRY, CDR2 SYGVKD, per germline. CDR3 length: 14 residues. Trimming stripped 4 bases from V and 1 base from J, with 10 bases between. The CDR3 coding sequence is TGTGCCATCAGTGCCGGGGGGGGGAACACTGAAGCTTTCTTT. It encodes CAISAGGGNTEAFF.

In this sample, this clonotype turned up a few times. The V and J genes are TRBV7-3 and TRBJ2-1; D is unresolved. The CDR3 is 13 amino acids. Germline CDR1 and CDR2: SGHTA and FQGTGA. Between the trimmed V and J ends, which lost 4 bases and 3 bases, there was a span of 7 bases. The CDR3 sequence: CASSWSVYNEQFF. CDR3 DNA: TGTGCCAGCAGCTGGTCGGTCTACAATGAGCAGTTCTTC.

This chain links TRBV7-8 with TRBJ2-3, with D unclear. The ends were cut back, 2 bases at V and 0 bases at J, with 12 bases in the middle. The CDR3 has 16 residues. Germline V gives CDR1 SGHVS, CDR2 FQNEAQ. The CDR3 region has the DNA TGTGCCAGCAGCTTATTCGGTACAGCTAGCACAGATACGCAGTATTTT. Translation: CASSLFGTASTDTQYF.

This clonotype came up a few times. V gene TRBV12-3 or TRBV12-4 combines with J gene TRBJ1-5; D call uncertain. The V and J ends lost 2 bases and 4 bases respectively, with 15 bases between them. The CDR3 consists of 16 residues. This chain's CDR3 is CASSLYGRQVNQPQHF. Written as DNA, the CDR3 is TGTGCCAGCAGTTTATATGGCCGGCAAGTAAATCAGCCCCAGCATTTT.

The sample holds a few counts of this clonotype. V gene TRBV7-3 combines with J gene TRBJ2-7; D possibly corresponds to TRBD1 (7 bases). CDR3 length: 15 residues. Germline V gives CDR1 SGHTA, CDR2 FQGTGA. V was clipped by 5 bases and J by 6 bases, with 20 bases between them. CDR3 in DNA: TGTGCCAGCAGCCTAGGGGCAGGGGGGTACTTCGAGCAGTACTTC. As protein: CASSLGAGGYFEQYF. Based on the CDR3 plus reference TRBV7-3 and TRBJ2-7, the full variable domain is GAGVSQTPSNKVTEKGKYVELRCDPISGHTALYWYRQSLGQGPEFLIYFQGTGAADDSGLPNDRFFAVRPEGSVSTLKIQRTERGDSAVYLCASSLGAGGYFEQYFGPGTRLTVT.

This chain connects TRBV20-1 to TRBJ2-5, with 9 bases that match TRBD2. Per the germline V gene, CDR1 is DFQATT and CDR2 is SNEGSKA (reference sequence). Unmatched junction bases numbered 10, after V lost 4 bases and J lost 4 bases. The CDR3 runs to 15 residues. CDR3 in amino acids: CSAKEVAGVLETQYF. The CDR3, as DNA: TGCAGTGCTAAGGAAGTAGCGGGAGTTTTAGAGACCCAGTACTTC.

This clonotype was counted many times. This chain joins TRBV6-1 and TRBJ2-7; TRBD1 aligns across 9 bases. This CDR3 region has 13 residues. Germline lookup yields CDR1 MNHNS and CDR2 SASEGT. The J segment lost 3 bases and the V segment lost 4 bases, leaving 1 base of the junction unmatched. The CDR3 DNA reads as TGTGCCAGCAGTGGGACAGGGGTCTACGAGCAGTACTTC. It yields the protein CASSGTGVYEQYF.

This clonotype was found a few times. The gene calls are TRBV3-1 and TRBJ2-7; a weak D match, TRBD2 (6 bases). This CDR3 comprises 14 residues. The V end lost 4 bases, the J end lost 1 base, and 11 bases lay between the germline ends. The germline V gene has CDR1 LGHDT and CDR2 YNNKEL (reference sequence). This chain's CDR3 is CASSRGDRSYEQYF. CDR3 in DNA: TGTGCCAGCAGCCGGGGGGACCGTTCCTACGAGCAGTACTTC.

In its sample, this clonotype was seen many times. The chain carries TRBV4-2 and TRBJ2-7, with D perhaps TRBD2 (5 bases). V lost 2 bases and J lost 7, with 15 bases in between. The CDR3 has 14 amino acids. From germline, CDR1 is LGHNA and CDR2 YNFKEQ. The CDR3 is CASSQTPLWEEQYF. DNA of the CDR3: TGTGCCAGCAGCCAAACCCCCCTTTGGGAGGAGCAGTACTTC.

This clonotype was seen a few times. J is TRBJ2-7 and V is TRBV7-9; 7 bases fit TRBD2. V shed 1 base and J 12 bases; nucleotides not matched to a gene: 12. CDR1 is SEHNR and CDR2 is FQNEAQ in the germline V gene (reference sequence). The CDR3 spans 14 residues. The CDR3 nucleotides are TGTGCCAGCAGCTTAGGCTTCGGGAGGCCGAATTGGTACTTC. It is translated as CASSLGFGRPNWYF.

This clonotype was observed a few times. The chain couples TRBV10-3 to TRBJ2-3, with D possibly being TRBD1 (6 bases). Germline CDR1 is ENHRY and CDR2 is SYGVKD. The CDR3 spans 16 residues. V was pared by 3 bases and J by 0 bases, with 13 bases between. This chain's CDR3 is CAISETNRDSTDTQYF. In DNA, the CDR3 is TGTGCCATCAGTGAAACCAACAGGGACAGCACAGATACGCAGTATTTT.

This clonotype was seen ten or more times. The CDR3 DNA reads as TGTGCCAGCAGCCAAGATTTTCGGGTCCACGAGCAGTACTTC. Its translation: CASSQDFRVHEQYF. The chain uses TRBV14 and TRBJ2-7, with D unclear. Trimming removed 0 bases at V and 5 bases at J, with 11 bases between. The CDR3 length is 14 residues. CDR1 is SGHDN and CDR2 is FVKESK in the germline V gene.

This clonotype turned up a few times. The genes are TRBV29-1 and TRBJ2-7; TRBD1 might be the D (6 bases). This CDR3 has 13 residues. Per the germline V gene, CDR1 is SQVTM and CDR2 is ANQGSEA. The V gene lost 7 bases and the J gene lost 3 bases, with 16 bases spanning the gap. CDR3 loop: CSALTQGNYEQYF. The CDR3 DNA reads as TGCAGCGCCCTAACCCAGGGGAACTACGAGCAGTACTTC.

This clonotype occurred a few times. The chain links TRBV4-2 to TRBJ2-3; 11 bases map to TRBD2. Germline lookup yields CDR1 LGHNA and CDR2 YNFKEQ. Germline trimming cut 4 bases from V and 1 base from J; bases unmatched to any gene: 7. The CDR3 has 17 residues. The CDR3 sequence is CASSPQKTSGGTDTQYF. CDR3 nucleotides: TGTGCCAGCAGCCCACAAAAGACTAGCGGGGGCACAGATACGCAGTATTTT.

The sample holds a few counts of this clonotype. J is TRBJ2-2 and V is TRBV28; D may be TRBD1 (5 bases). This CDR3 region has 15 residues. V was clipped by 6 bases and J by 4 bases, with 15 bases between them. Germline-derived CDR1 and CDR2 are MDHEN and SYDVKM. This CDR3 reads CASSRPQGGTGELFF. The DNA of the CDR3 is TGTGCCAGCAGCCGCCCCCAGGGCGGCACCGGGGAGCTGTTTTTT.